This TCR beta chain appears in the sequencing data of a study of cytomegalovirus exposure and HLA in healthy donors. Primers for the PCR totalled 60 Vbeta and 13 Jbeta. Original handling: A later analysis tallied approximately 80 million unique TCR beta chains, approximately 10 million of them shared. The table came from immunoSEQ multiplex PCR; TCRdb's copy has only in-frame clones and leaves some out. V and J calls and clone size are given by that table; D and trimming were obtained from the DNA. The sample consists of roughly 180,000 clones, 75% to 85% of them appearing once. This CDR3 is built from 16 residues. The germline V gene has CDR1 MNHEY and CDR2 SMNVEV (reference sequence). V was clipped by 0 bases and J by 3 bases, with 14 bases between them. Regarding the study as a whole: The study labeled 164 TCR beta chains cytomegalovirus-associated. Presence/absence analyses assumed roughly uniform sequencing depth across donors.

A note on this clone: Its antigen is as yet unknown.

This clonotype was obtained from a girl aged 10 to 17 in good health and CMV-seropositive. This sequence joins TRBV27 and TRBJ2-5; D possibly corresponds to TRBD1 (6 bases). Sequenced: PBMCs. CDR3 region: CASSLSPRRGEETQYF. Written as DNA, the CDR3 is TGTGCCAGCAGTTTATCCCCTCGCAGGGGAGAAGAGACCCAGTACTTC.